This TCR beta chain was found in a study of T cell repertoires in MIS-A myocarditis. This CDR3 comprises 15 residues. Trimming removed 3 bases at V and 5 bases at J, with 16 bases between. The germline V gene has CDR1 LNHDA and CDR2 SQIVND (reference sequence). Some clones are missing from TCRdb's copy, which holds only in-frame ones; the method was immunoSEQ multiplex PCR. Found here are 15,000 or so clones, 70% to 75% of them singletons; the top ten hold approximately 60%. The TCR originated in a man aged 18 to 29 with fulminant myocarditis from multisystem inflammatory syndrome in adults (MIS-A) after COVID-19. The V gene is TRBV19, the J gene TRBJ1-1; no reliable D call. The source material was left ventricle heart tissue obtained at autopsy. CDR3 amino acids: CASSIVGIGETEAFF. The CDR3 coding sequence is TGTGCCAGTAGTATCGTTGGGATCGGGGAAACTGAAGCTTTCTTT. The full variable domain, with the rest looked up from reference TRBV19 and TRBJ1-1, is DGGITQSPKYLFRKEGQNVTLSCEQNLNHDAMYWYRQDPGQGLRLIYYSQIVNDFQKGDIAEGYSVSREKKESFPLTVTSAQKNPTAFYLCASSIVGIGETEAFFGQGTRLTVV.